This T cell receptor (beta chain) was captured in a study of T-cell memory formation after mild COVID-19. Germline V gene sequence: CDR1 SNHLY, CDR2 FYNNEI. The CDR3 is 14 residues long. V lost 4 bases to trimming and J lost 6 bases; unmatched junction nucleotides: 4. Study results and limitations: Some clones that responded were present in memory (sampled pre-infection), which suggests cross-reactive memory joined. The authors left the SARS-CoV-2 specificity of second-wave clones peaking on day 37 unconfirmed.

On this clonotype itself: The antigen is unknown.

The 5'RACE method, run with constant-segment primers, produced TCR alpha and TCR beta cDNA libraries (carrying sample barcodes and UMIs). TCRdb called the 5' RACE reads again in MiXCR, with one record for every CDR3 protein. Of around 530,000 distinct CDR3 sequences in the sample, about a fifth were seen once. Input material: PBMCs or a T cell subset sorted from them (not recorded which). This receptor was taken from an adult woman who had mild COVID-19 (a few samples of this study predate the infection). Cell type and time point are not known. The rearrangement joins TRBV2 to TRBJ2-2; 8 bases are shared with TRBD1. The CDR3 reads CASSVETGAGELFF. The CDR3 nucleotides read TGTGCCAGCAGTGTCGAGACAGGGGCCGGGGAGCTGTTTTTT.